Listed below are T cell receptor beta chains from one sample, sequenced in a study of cytomegalovirus exposure and HLA in healthy donors. This table comes from immunoSEQ multiplex PCR, and its TCRdb copy is limited to in-frame clones, with some not included. The data contain 100,000 or so clones, roughly 80% of them singletons. Sequencing input: PBMCs. These receptors were obtained from a male donor in good health and CMV-seropositive. The CDR3 runs from the conserved cysteine through the conserved F or W. Each record gives: V gene, J gene, clone size, D gene, CDR3 DNA, CDR3 protein. A D gene is named only where the DNA matches it firmly. Size is omitted from some rows. Given values are once, few, many or a class for expanded clones.

>TRBV18|TRBJ1-1|.|.
TGTGCCAGCTCCCCTACAGGATCGAACACTGAAGCTTTCTTT
CASSPTGSNTEAFF
>TRBV5-1|TRBJ2-3|.|TRBD2
TGCGCCAGCGGCGAGACTAGCGGGGGAGATACGCAGTATTTT
CASGETSGGDTQYF
>TRBV18|TRBJ1-6|.|TRBD1
TGTGCCAGCTCGCATTCCGGGACAGGGGAATATAATTCACCCCTCCACTTT
CASSHSGTGEYNSPLHF
>TRBV5-1|TRBJ2-2|few|TRBD2
TGCGCCAGCAGCTTGGCCGGGACTAGCGGGATACCCGGGGAGCTGTTTTTT
CASSLAGTSGIPGELFF
>TRBV28|TRBJ1-3|.|TRBD1
TGTGCCAGCAGCCTATTCGAGCTAACAGGGGCTCCTGGAAACACCATATATTTT
CASSLFELTGAPGNTIYF
>TRBV30|TRBJ1-4|.|.
TGTGCCTGGAGAGATGTATCACAGATTAATGAAAAACTGTTTTTT
CAWRDVSQINEKLFF
>TRBV18|TRBJ1-3|few|TRBD1
TGTGCCAGCTCACCCTCCGGACAGGGGGCTGGAAACACCATATATTTT
CASSPSGQGAGNTIYF
>TRBV7-2|TRBJ2-3|.|TRBD1
TGTGCCAGCAGCCTTCGACAGGGGGCGAAAGATACGCAGTATTTT
CASSLRQGAKDTQYF
>TRBV19|TRBJ1-1|.|TRBD1
TGTGCCAGTAGTATAGGAGGGGGACAGGGGACTGAAGCTTTCTTT
CASSIGGGQGTEAFF
>TRBV5-4|TRBJ2-7|.|TRBD1
TGTGCCAGCAGCGATGACCGGGACAGCACCTACGAGCAGTACTTC
CASSDDRDSTYEQYF
>TRBV9|TRBJ1-2|.|TRBD1
TGTGCCAGCAGCCCCCGGACAGGGGATTCTAACTATGGCTACACCTTC
CASSPRTGDSNYGYTF
>TRBV28|TRBJ2-7|.|.
TGTGCCAGCACCCTAGGGGGGGCTAGCTCCTACGAGCAGTACTTC
CASTLGGASSYEQYF
>TRBV19|TRBJ1-1|few|.
TGTGCCAGTAGTCTCCCCGGGGTGAACACTGAAGCTTTCTTT
CASSLPGVNTEAFF
>TRBV25-1|TRBJ2-7|.|TRBD1
TGTGCCAGCAGGGGACAGGCCTCCTACGAGCAGTACTTC
CASRGQASYEQYF
>TRBV5-4|TRBJ1-2|few|TRBD1
TGTGCCAGCAGTTCCGACAGGGCAAATGGCTACACCTTC
CASSSDRANGYTF
>TRBV7-2|TRBJ2-5|.|.
TGTGCCAGCAGCTTAGGGAAAGGGGCGGAGGAGACCCAGTACTTC
CASSLGKGAEETQYF
>TRBV5-4|TRBJ1-1|few|TRBD1
TGTGCCAGCAGCTTGGTAGGCAGGGGGTCGGGCACTGAAGCTTTCTTT
CASSLVGRGSGTEAFF
>TRBV18|TRBJ2-5|.|TRBD1
TGTGCCAGCTCACCACCTCCCTCCGGGACAGATCAAGAGACCCAGTACTTC
CASSPPPSGTDQETQYF
>TRBV7-9|TRBJ2-7|.|TRBD2
TGTGCCAGCAGCGCCCGGGGGGACGAGCAGTACTTC
CASSARGDEQYF
>TRBV18|TRBJ2-5|.|.
TGTGCCAGCTCACGCCGAGGAGGCGAAGAGACCCAGTACTTC
CASSRRGGEETQYF
>TRBV5-6|TRBJ1-2|.|.
TGTGCCAGCAGCTCACGGGACTATGGCTACACCTTC
CASSSRDYGYTF
>TRBV5-8|TRBJ2-1|.|TRBD2
TGTGCCAGCCCCTCTAGCGGGGGTTACAATGAGCAGTTCTTC
CASPSSGGYNEQFF
>TRBV2|TRBJ1-1|.|TRBD1
TGTGCCAGCAGTTGGGACAGGGACGTGAACACTGAAGCTTTCTTT
CASSWDRDVNTEAFF
>TRBV4-1|TRBJ2-1|once|TRBD2
TGCGCCAGCAGCCACCGTCTAAGCGGGGGGGGCTATGAGCAGTTCTTC
CASSHRLSGGGYEQFF
>TRBV5-1|TRBJ2-7|.|TRBD2
TGCGCCAGTGGACCGCAGACAGCGGGGAACGAGCAGTACTTC
CASGPQTAGNEQYF
>TRBV28|TRBJ1-5|.|.
TGTGCCAGCCAGGGTGGCAATCAGCCCCAGCATTTT
CASQGGNQPQHF
>TRBV11-3|TRBJ1-1|few|.
TGTGCCAGCAGCACCCGGACAGACAACACTGAAGCTTTCTTT
CASSTRTDNTEAFF
>TRBV28|TRBJ2-6|.|TRBD1
TGTGCCAGCAGTCGAGACAGGGGGACCTCTGGGGCCAACGTCCTGACTTTC
CASSRDRGTSGANVLTF
>TRBV11-2|TRBJ1-5|.|TRBD1
TGTGCCAGCAGCTTAAGGACAGGGGGCGATCAGCCCCAGCATTTT
CASSLRTGGDQPQHF